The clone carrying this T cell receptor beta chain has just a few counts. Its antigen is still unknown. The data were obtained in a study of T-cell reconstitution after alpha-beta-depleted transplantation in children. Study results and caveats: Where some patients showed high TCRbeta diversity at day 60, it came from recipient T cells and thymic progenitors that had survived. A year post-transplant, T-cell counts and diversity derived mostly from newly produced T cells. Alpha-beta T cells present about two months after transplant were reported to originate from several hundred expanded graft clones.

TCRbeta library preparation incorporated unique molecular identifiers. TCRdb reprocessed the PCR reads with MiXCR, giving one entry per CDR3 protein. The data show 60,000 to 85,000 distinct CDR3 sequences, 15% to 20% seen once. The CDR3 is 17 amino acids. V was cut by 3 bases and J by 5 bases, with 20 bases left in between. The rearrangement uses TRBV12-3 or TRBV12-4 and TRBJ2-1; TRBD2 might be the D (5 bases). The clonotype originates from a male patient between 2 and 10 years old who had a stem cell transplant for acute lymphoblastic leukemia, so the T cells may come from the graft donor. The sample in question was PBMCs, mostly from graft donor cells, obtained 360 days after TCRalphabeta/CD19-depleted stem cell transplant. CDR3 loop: CASSLSVLWRRNNEQFF. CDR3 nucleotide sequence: TGTGCCAGCAGTTTGTCCGTCCTCTGGCGGAGGAACAATGAGCAGTTCTTC.